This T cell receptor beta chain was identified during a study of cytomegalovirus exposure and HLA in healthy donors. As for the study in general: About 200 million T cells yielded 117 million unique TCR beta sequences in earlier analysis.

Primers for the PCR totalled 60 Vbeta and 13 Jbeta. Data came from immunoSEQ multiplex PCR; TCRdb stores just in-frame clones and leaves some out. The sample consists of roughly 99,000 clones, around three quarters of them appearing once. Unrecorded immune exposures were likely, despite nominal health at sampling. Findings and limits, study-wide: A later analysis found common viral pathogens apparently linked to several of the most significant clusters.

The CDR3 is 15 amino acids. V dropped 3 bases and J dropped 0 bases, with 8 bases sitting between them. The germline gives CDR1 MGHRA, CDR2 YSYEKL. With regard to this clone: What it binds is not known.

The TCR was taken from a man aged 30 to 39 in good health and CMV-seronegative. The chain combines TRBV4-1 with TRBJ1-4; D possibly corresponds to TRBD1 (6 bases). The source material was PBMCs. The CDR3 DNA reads TGCGCCAGCAGCCAGTACAGGGCAACTAATGAAAAACTGTTTTTT. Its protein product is CASSQYRATNEKLFF.